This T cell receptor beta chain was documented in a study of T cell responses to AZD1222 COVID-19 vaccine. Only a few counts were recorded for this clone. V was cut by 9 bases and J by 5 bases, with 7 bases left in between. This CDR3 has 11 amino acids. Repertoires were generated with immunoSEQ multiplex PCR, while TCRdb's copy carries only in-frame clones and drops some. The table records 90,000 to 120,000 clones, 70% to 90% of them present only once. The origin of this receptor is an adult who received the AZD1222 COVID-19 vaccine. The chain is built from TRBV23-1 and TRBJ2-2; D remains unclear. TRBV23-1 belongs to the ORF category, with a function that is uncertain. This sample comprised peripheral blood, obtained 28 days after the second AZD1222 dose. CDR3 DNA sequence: TGCGCCAGTCGCCCTACCGGGGAGCTGTTTTTT. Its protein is CASRPTGELFF.